This record concerns one T cell receptor beta chain sequence. Germline CDR1 and CDR2: KGHSH and LQKENI. V gave up 0 bases and J gave up 7 bases, with 12 bases separating them. There are 15 residues in the CDR3. No treatment had been given to any patient before thyroid surgery. These data are taken from a study of metastatic and nonmetastatic thyroid tumors. TCRdb re-clonotyped the PCR reads via MiXCR. This sample has some 52,000 clones, with approximately 17% found just once. This sequence was found in a female donor with papillary thyroid cancer or a benign thyroid nodule (not recorded which). Some clones in this sample may be carry-over from other donors' samples. The chain is built from TRBV18 and TRBJ2-2; no firm D call. Sample: blood. The CDR3 coding sequence is TGTGCCAGCTCACCACCGCGACTGACTGGCGGGGAGCTGTTTTTT. Residues: CASSPPRLTGGELFF.